The next 23 T cell receptor beta chains were all read from a single sample in a study of OX40 agonist ivuxolimab in advanced cancers. Clones were sequenced by immunoSEQ multiplex PCR, and TCRdb holds only the in-frame ones, with some missing. The sample has 70,000 or so clones; 90% are singletons. The sample consisted of CD4+ or CD8+ T cells sorted from blood, taken in a trial of the OX40 agonist ivuxolimab. Every receptor here comes from an adult with an advanced solid tumor such as melanoma, head and neck, liver or kidney cancer.

V and J are TRBV5-4 and TRBJ1-1, with 7 positions matching TRBD1. Germline V gene sequence: CDR1 SGHNT, CDR2 YYREEE (reference sequence). Trimming at V came to 4 bases and at J to 3 bases, leaving 6 bases not matched to a gene. The CDR3 contains 14 residues. DNA for the CDR3: TGTGCCAGCAGCCCTCGGACAGGAGACACTGAAGCTTTCTTT. The encoded protein is CASSPRTGDTEAFF.

The rearrangement joins TRBV7-8 to TRBJ2-3, with D perhaps matching TRBD1 (5 bases). Trimming took off 5 bases at V and 2 bases at J, with 23 bases between the two ends. Germline CDR1 SGHVS, CDR2 FQNEAQ. This CDR3 has 18 residues. CDR3 sequence reads: CASSETWLLRQNTDTQYF. The DNA of the CDR3 is TGTGCCAGCAGCGAAACCTGGTTGTTAAGACAGAACACAGATACGCAGTATTTT.

The genes are TRBV5-1 and TRBJ2-2; 7 nucleotides align to TRBD2. Germline assignment: CDR1 SGHRS and CDR2 YFSETQ. V dropped 4 bases and J dropped 4; count of bases not matched to a gene: 7. The CDR3 runs to 15 residues. The CDR3 sequence is CASSEPGLSTGELFF. The DNA of the CDR3 is TGCGCCAGCAGCGAACCGGGACTATCCACCGGGGAGCTGTTTTTT.

The rearrangement uses TRBV6-5 and TRBJ2-3, with TRBD2 matching 7 bases. V was pared by 6 bases and J by 0 bases, with 9 bases of the junction left unmatched. Germline V gene sequence: CDR1 MNHEY, CDR2 SVGAGI. The CDR3 loop spans 16 amino acids. The CDR3 DNA is TGTGCCAGCAGGTACCCTAGCGGACCTAGCACAGATACGCAGTATTTT. This codes for CASRYPSGPSTDTQYF.

The chain is built from TRBV30 and TRBJ1-6; no definite D call. CDR1 GTSNPN and CDR2 SVGIG come from the germline V gene (reference sequence). The CDR3 length is 13 residues. Trimming removed 5 bases at V and 0 bases at J, with 5 bases between. CDR3 sequence: CAWRSSYNSPLHF. In nucleotides, the CDR3 is TGTGCCTGGCGGAGCTCCTATAATTCACCCCTCCACTTT.

The sample holds a few counts of this clone. J is TRBJ2-3 and V is TRBV5-8, with 11 bases lining up with TRBD2. Germline V gives CDR1 SGHTS, CDR2 YDEGEE. V shed 4 bases, J shed 1 base, and the junction held 8 bases outside the gene matches. The CDR3 consists of 17 residues. CDR3 in DNA: TGTGCCAGCAGCGGAACGGGGGGACTAGCGGGCACAGATACGCAGTATTTT. It specifies CASSGTGGLAGTDTQYF.

This chain connects TRBV29-1 to TRBJ2-5; 8 positions match TRBD2. The germline V gene encodes CDR1 SQVTM and CDR2 ANQGSEA. The CDR3 spans 15 residues. V was clipped by 7 bases and J by 5 bases; unmatched bases: 15. This CDR3 reads CSAAGGASPTETQYF. CDR3 DNA: TGCAGCGCCGCGGGGGGCGCCAGTCCTACCGAGACCCAGTACTTC.

This clone was picked up one time. The rearrangement links TRBV5-8 to TRBJ1-4; the D is unclear. Germline V lookup: CDR1 SGHTS, CDR2 YDEGEE. The CDR3 is 15 amino acids. Trimming shortened V by 0 bases and J by 11 bases, and 17 bases separated the two germline ends. CDR3 amino acids: CASSLEDSLARKLFF. The DNA for the CDR3 is TGTGCCAGCAGCTTGGAGGACTCGCTCGCGAGGAAACTGTTTTTT.

V is TRBV6-6 and J is TRBJ1-5; possibly TRBD1 for D (5 bases). CDR3 length: 13 residues. V was cut by 2 bases and J by 9 bases, with 11 bases left in between. Germline CDR1 is MNHNY and CDR2 is SVGAGI (reference sequence). The CDR3: CASSYGPGTPQHF. In nucleotides, the CDR3 is TGTGCCAGCAGTTACGGCCCGGGGACGCCCCAGCATTTT.

This clone was seen a single time. V and J are TRBV7-2 and TRBJ2-1, with unresolved D. The V end lost 1 base, the J end lost 7 bases, and 14 bases lay between the germline ends. This CDR3 comprises 15 residues. Germline CDR1 reads SGHTA; CDR2 reads FQGNSA. CDR3 DNA: TGTGCCAGCAGCTTAGTACAGAATGAGGTTAATGAGCAGTTCTTC. Protein product: CASSLVQNEVNEQFF.

By sample fraction, this clone is medium-sized. The rearrangement joins TRBV28 to TRBJ1-5; D unresolved. The V and J ends lost 2 bases and 6 bases respectively, with 11 bases between them. The CDR3 runs to 14 residues. Germline V gives CDR1 MDHEN, CDR2 SYDVKM. CDR3 coding DNA: TGTGCCAGCAGTTTAAAGCTTCCCGGTCAGCCCCAGCATTTT. Its protein product is CASSLKLPGQPQHF.

This clone was picked up a small number of times. This CDR3 is CSVGTGAYGYTF. CDR3 DNA sequence: TGCAGCGTGGGGACAGGGGCGTATGGCTACACCTTC. The chain joins TRBV29-1 to TRBJ1-2; TRBD1 matches at 10 bases. J was trimmed by 5 bases and V by 6 bases; bases with no gene match: 3. The CDR3 loop spans 12 amino acids. The germline CDR1 and CDR2 sequences are SQVTM and ANQGSEA.

The chain joins TRBV15 to TRBJ2-1, with 12 positions matching TRBD2. Germline V gene lookup returns CDR1 LNHNV and CDR2 YYDKDF (reference sequence). The CDR3 loop spans 16 amino acids. V gave up 0 bases and J gave up 7 bases; unmatched junction bases: 4. Here the CDR3 DNA reads TGTGCCACCAGCAGAGATCTAACTAGCGGGAGGAATGAGCAGTTCTTC. It yields the protein CATSRDLTSGRNEQFF.

This clone was picked up one time. The J gene is TRBJ2-5, the V gene TRBV19; D perhaps matches TRBD1 (6 bases). The germline gives CDR1 LNHDA, CDR2 SQIVND (reference sequence). V lost 8 bases to trimming and J lost 3 bases, with 10 bases between them. CDR3 length: 12 residues. The chain's CDR3 is CASQGGEETQYF. The CDR3 nucleotides are TGTGCCAGTCAAGGGGGTGAAGAGACCCAGTACTTC.

Notes on this clone: At one of its ends the junction is not consistent with the germline gene, which may arise from a read error. The chain employs TRBV7-9 and TRBJ2-1; either TRBD1 or TRBD2 may fit D (5 bases each). The CDR3 loop spans 15 amino acids. Germline V lookup: CDR1 SEHNR, CDR2 FQNEAQ (reference sequence). CDR3 in amino acids: CASSPGRSSHNEQFF. The CDR3 DNA follows: TGTGCCAGCAGCCCGGGACGGAGCTCCCACAATGAGCAGTTCTTC.

This clone was recorded once. This chain uses TRBV27 with TRBJ1-1, with TRBD1 matching 7 bases. With 6 bases clipped from V and 0 bases from J, the junction kept 10 bases outside the gene matches. The germline V gene has CDR1 MNHEY and CDR2 SMNVEV (reference sequence). CDR3 length: 16 residues. The CDR3 here is CASRPVLRGVNTEAFF. The CDR3 nucleotides are TGTGCCAGCAGACCTGTCCTCAGGGGGGTGAACACTGAAGCTTTCTTT.

The chain carries TRBV6-5 and TRBJ2-7; D could derive from TRBD1 or TRBD2 (5 bases each). CDR1 MNHEY and CDR2 SVGAGI come from the germline V gene. This CDR3 region has 15 residues. Trimming removed 6 bases from V and 2 bases from J, with 17 bases in between. This CDR3 is CASSDTGTPTYEQYF. CDR3 coding DNA: TGTGCCAGCAGCGATACCGGGACCCCTACCTACGAGCAGTACTTC.

The chain links TRBV27 to TRBJ2-7; 9 bases align to TRBD1. V lost 5 bases, J lost 6 bases, and 11 bases stayed unmatched. The CDR3 sequence is 15 residues long. Germline V gene data show CDR1 as MNHEY and CDR2 as SMNVEV (reference sequence). CDR3: CASSAWTGAILEQYF. The CDR3, as DNA: TGTGCCAGCAGTGCATGGACAGGGGCAATCCTCGAGCAGTACTTC.

This chain uses TRBV9 with TRBJ2-1; 10 bases line up with TRBD2. The length of the CDR3 is 15 residues. V shed 0 bases, J shed 6 bases, and the junction held 3 bases outside the gene matches. Per germline, CDR1 SGDLS and CDR2 YYNGEE. The CDR3 region is CASSVGPSGSNEQFF. The DNA of the CDR3 is TGTGCCAGCAGCGTAGGGCCTAGCGGGAGCAATGAGCAGTTCTTC. Based on the CDR3 plus reference TRBV9 and TRBJ2-1, the full variable domain is DSGVTQTPKHLITATGQRVTLRCSPRSGDLSVYWYQQSLDQGLQFLIQYYNGEERAKGNILERFSAQQFPDLHSELNLSSLELGDSALYFCASSVGPSGSNEQFFGPGTRLTVL.

The chain is built from TRBV5-1 and TRBJ2-1, with a weak D call TRBD2 (6 bases). Trimming shortened V by 4 bases and J by 8 bases, and 22 bases separated the two germline ends. This CDR3 comprises 16 residues. The germline gives CDR1 SGHRS, CDR2 YFSETQ. The CDR3 DNA is TGCGCCAGCAGCAGCCTGGGGGGAATAGTTGTTGATGAGCAGTTCTTC. Translation: CASSSLGGIVVDEQFF.

This chain links TRBV18 with TRBJ2-3; the D gene could be TRBD1 or TRBD2 (5 bases each). The germline V gene encodes CDR1 KGHSH and CDR2 LQKENI. The CDR3 is made up of 17 amino acids. V lost 3 bases to trimming and J lost 0 bases, with 16 bases between them. The CDR3 nucleotides are TGTGCCAGCTCACCCGGGGCACGACACAGGAGCACAGATACGCAGTATTTT. This encodes CASSPGARHRSTDTQYF.

The chain uses TRBV4-3 and TRBJ1-2; 10 nucleotides agree with TRBD1. CDR1 LGHNA and CDR2 YSLEER come from the germline V gene. V shed 4 bases and J 0 bases; nucleotides not matched to a gene: 2. The CDR3 is 15 residues long. As DNA, the CDR3 is TGCGCCAGCAGCCTTGGGACAGGGGCTAACTATGGCTACACCTTC. Protein sequence: CASSLGTGANYGYTF.

The chain couples TRBV9 to TRBJ2-5, with D possibly matching TRBD2 (6 bases). This CDR3 is 13 amino acids long. Deletions cut 4 bases from V and 4 bases from J, with 11 bases between. Germline V gene sequence: CDR1 SGDLS, CDR2 YYNGEE. CDR3 sequence: CASSLTSLETQYF. The CDR3 DNA reads as TGTGCCAGCAGCCTCACTAGCCTAGAGACCCAGTACTTC.